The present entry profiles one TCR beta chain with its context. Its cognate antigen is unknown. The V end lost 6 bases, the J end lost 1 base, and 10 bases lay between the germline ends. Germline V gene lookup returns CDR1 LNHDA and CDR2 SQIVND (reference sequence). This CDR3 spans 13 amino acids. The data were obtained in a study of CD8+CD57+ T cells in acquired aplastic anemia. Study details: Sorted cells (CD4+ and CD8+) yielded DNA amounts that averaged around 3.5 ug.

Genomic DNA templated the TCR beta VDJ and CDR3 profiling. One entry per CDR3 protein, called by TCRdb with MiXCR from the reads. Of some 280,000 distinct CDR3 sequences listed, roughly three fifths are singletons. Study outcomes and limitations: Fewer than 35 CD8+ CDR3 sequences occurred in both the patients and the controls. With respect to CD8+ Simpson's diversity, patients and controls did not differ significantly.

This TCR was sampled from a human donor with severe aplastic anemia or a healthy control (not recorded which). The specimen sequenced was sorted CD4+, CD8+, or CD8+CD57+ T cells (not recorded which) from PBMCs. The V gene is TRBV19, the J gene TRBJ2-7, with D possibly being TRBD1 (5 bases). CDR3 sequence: CASSHDSSYEQYF. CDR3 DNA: TGTGCCAGTAGCCACGACAGTTCCTACGAGCAGTACTTC.